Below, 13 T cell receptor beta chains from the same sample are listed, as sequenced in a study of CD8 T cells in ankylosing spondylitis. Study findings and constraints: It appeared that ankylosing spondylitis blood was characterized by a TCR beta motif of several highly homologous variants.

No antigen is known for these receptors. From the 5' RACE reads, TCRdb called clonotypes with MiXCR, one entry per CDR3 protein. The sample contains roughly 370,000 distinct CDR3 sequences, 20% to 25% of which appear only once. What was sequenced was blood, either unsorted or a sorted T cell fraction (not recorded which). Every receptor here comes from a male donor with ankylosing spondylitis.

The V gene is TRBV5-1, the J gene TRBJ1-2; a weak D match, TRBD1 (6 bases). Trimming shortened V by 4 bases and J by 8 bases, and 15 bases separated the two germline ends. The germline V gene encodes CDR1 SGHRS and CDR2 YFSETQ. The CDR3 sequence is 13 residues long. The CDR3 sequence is CASSAEGVEGYTF. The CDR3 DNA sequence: TGCGCCAGCAGCGCGGAGGGGGTGGAAGGCTACACCTTC. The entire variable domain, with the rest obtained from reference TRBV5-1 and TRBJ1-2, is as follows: KAGVTQTPRYLIKTRGQQVTLSCSPISGHRSVSWYQQTPGQGLQFLFEYFSETQRNKGNFPGRFSGRQFSNSRSEMNVSTLELGDSALYLCASSAEGVEGYTFGSGTRLTVV.

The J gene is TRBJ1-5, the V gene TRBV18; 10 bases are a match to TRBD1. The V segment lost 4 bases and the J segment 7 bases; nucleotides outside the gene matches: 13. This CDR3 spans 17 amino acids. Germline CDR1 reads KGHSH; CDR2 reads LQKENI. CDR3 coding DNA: TGTGCCAGCTCACTAACCGGGACAGGGGACCTTCTACAGCCCCAGCATTTT. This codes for CASSLTGTGDLLQPQHF. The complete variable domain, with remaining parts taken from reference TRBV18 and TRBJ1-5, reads NAGVMQNPRHLVRRRGQEARLRCSPMKGHSHVYWYRQLPEEGLKFMVYLQKENIIDESGMPKERFSAEFPKEGPSILRIQQVVRGDSAAYFCASSLTGTGDLLQPQHFGDGTRLSIL.

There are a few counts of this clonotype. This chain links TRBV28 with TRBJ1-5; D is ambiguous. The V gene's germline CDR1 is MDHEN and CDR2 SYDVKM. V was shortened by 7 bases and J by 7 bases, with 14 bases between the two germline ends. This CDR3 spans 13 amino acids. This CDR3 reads CASISGLGQPQHF. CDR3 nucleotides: TGTGCCAGCATCAGCGGTCTGGGGCAGCCCCAGCATTTT.

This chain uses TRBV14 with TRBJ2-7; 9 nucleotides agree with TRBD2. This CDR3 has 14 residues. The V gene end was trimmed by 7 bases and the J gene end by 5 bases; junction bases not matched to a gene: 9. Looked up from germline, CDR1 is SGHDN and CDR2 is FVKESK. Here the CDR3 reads CASNSGTSRHEQYF. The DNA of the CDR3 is TGTGCCAGCAATTCCGGGACTAGCCGTCACGAGCAGTACTTC.

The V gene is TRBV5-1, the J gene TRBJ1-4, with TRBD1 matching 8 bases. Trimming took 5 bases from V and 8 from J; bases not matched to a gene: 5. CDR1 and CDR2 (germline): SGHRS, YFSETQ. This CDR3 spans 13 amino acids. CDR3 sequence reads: CASSFTGGEKLFF. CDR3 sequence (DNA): TGCGCCAGCAGTTTCACAGGGGGAGAAAAACTGTTTTTT.

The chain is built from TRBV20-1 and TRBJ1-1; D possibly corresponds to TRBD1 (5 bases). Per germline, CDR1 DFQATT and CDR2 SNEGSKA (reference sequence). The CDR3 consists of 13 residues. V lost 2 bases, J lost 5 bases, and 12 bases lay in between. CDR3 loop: CSARRGVRTEAFF. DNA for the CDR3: TGCAGTGCTAGAAGAGGGGTGCGGACTGAAGCTTTCTTT.

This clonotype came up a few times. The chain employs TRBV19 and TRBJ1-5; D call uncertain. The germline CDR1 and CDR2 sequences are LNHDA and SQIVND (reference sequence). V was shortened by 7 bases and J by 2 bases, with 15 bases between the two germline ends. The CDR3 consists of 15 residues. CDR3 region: CASNTRPGGNQPQHF. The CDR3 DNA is TGTGCCAGTAACACTCGCCCTGGGGGCAATCAGCCCCAGCATTTT.

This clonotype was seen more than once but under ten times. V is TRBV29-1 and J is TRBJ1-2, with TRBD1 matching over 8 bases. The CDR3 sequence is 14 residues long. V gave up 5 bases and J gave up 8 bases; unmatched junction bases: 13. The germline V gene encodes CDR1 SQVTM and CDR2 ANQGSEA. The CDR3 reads CSVRTGINIGGYTF. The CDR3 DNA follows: TGCAGCGTTCGGACAGGGATCAACATAGGGGGCTACACCTTC.

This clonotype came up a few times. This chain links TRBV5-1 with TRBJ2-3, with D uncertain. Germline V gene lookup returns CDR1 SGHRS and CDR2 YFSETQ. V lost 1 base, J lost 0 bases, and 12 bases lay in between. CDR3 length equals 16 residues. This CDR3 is CASSLLGPTSTDTQYF. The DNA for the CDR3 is TGCGCCAGCAGCTTGCTAGGGCCCACTAGCACAGATACGCAGTATTTT.

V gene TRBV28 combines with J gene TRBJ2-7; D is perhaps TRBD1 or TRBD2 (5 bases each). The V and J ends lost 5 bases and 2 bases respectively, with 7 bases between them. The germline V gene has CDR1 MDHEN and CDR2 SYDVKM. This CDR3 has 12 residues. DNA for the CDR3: TGTGCCAGCAGTAAGGGACCCTACGAGCAGTACTTC. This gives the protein CASSKGPYEQYF.

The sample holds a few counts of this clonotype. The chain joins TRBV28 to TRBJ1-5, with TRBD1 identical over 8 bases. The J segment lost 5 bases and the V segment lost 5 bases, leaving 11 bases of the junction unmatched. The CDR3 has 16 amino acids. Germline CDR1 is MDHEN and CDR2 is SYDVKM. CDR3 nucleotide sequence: TGTGCCAGCAGTCTCACCTCCGGGACAGGTCATCAGCCCCAGCATTTT. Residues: CASSLTSGTGHQPQHF.

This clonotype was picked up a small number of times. CDR3: CASSLTGHPNTGELFF. CDR3 sequence (DNA): TGTGCCAGCAGTTTAACGGGACACCCGAACACCGGGGAGCTGTTTTTT. V and J are TRBV12-3 or TRBV12-4 and TRBJ2-2; D is possibly TRBD1 (6 bases). The CDR3 has 16 residues. Trimming cost V 2 bases and J 0 bases, with 10 bases left between them.

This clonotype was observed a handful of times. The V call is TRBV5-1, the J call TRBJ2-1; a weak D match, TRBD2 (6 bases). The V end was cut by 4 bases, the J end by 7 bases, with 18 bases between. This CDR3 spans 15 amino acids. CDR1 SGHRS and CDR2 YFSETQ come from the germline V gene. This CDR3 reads CASSRMEGSINEQFF. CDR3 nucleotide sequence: TGCGCCAGCAGCCGGATGGAGGGAAGCATAAATGAGCAGTTCTTC.